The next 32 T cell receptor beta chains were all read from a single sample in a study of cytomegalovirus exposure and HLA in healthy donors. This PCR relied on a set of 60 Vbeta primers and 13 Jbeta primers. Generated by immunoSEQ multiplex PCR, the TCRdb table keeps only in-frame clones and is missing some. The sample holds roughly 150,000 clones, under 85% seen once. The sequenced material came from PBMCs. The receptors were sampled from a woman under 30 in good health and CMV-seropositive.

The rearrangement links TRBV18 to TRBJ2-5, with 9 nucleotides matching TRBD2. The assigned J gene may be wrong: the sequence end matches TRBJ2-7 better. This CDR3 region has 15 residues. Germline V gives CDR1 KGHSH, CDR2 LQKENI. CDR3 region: CASSNSGGTSYEQYF. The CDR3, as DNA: TGTGCCAGCTCAAATAGCGGGGGTACCTCCTACGAGCAGTACTTC.

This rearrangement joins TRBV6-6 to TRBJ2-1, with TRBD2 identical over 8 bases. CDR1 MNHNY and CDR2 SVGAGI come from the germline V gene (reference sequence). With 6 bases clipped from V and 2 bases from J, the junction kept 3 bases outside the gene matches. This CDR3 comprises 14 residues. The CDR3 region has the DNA TGTGCCAGCAGCAAGGGACTAGCCTACAATGAGCAGTTCTTC. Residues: CASSKGLAYNEQFF.

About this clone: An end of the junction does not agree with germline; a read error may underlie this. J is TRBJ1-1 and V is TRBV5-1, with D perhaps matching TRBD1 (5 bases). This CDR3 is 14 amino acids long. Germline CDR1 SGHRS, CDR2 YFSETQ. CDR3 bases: TGCGCCAGCAGCTTGGGGCCAGGGAACTCTGAAGCTTTCTTT. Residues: CASSLGPGNSEAFF.

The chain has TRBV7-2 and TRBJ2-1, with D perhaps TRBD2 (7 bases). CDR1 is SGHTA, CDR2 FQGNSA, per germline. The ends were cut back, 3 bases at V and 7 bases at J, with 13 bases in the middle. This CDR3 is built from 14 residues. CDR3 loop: CASSLGGGINEQFF. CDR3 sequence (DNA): TGTGCCAGCAGCTTGGGAGGGGGGATAAATGAGCAGTTCTTC.

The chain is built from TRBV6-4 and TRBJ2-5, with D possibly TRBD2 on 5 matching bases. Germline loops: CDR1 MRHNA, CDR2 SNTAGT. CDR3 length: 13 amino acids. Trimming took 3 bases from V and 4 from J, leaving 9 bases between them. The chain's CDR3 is CASSEGEGETQYF. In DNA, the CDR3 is TGTGCCAGCAGTGAGGGTGAGGGAGAGACCCAGTACTTC.

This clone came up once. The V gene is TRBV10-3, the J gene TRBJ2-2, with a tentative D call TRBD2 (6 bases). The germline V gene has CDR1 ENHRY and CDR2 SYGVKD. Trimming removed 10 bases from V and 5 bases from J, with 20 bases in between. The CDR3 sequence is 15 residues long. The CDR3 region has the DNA TGTGCCACCGCGGGACTGACTTCTCGGACCGGGGAGCTGTTTTTT. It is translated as CATAGLTSRTGELFF.

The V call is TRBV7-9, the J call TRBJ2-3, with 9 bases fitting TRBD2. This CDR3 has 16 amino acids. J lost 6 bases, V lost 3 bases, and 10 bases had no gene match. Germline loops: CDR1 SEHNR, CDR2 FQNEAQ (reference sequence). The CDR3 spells CASSLGRRGGADTQYF. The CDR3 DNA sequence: TGTGCCAGCAGCTTGGGAAGGCGGGGGGGCGCCGATACGCAGTATTTT.

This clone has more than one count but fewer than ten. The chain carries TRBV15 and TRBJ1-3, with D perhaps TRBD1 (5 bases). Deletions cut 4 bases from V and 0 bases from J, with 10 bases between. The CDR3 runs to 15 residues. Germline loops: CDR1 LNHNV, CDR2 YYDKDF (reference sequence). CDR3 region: CATSITGSSGNTIYF. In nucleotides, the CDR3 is TGTGCCACCAGCATAACAGGAAGCTCTGGAAACACCATATATTTT. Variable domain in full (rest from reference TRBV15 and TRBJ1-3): DAMVIQNPRYQVTQFGKPVTLSCSQTLNHNVMYWYQQKSSQAPKLLFHYYDKDFNNEADTPDNFQSRRPNTSFCFLDIRSPGLGDTAMYLCATSITGSSGNTIYFGEGSWLTVV.

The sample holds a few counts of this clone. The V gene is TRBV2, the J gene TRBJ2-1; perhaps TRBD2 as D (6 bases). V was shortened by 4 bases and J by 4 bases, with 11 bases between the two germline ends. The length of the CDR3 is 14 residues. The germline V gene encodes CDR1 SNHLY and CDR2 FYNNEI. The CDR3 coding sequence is TGTGCCAGCAGTGTGTCTGGGGGGTACAATGAGCAGTTCTTC. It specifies CASSVSGGYNEQFF.

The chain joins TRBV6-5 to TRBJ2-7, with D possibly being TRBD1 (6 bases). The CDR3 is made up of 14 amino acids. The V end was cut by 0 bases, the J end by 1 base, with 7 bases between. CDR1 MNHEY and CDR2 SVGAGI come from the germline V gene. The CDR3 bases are TGTGCCAGCAGTTACTCGAGGGGGTCCTACGAGCAGTACTTC. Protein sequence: CASSYSRGSYEQYF.

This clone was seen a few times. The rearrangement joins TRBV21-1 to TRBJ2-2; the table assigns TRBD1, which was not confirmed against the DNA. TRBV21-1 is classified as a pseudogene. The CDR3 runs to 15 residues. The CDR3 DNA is TGTGCCAGCAGCAAGGGACAGGATCACACCGGGGAGCTGTTTTTT. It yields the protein CASSKGQDHTGELFF.

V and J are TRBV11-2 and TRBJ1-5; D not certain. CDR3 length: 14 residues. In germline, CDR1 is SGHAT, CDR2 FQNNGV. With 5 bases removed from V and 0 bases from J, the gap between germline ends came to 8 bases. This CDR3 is CASSPSGSNQPQHF. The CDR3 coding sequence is TGTGCCAGCAGCCCCTCGGGTAGCAATCAGCCCCAGCATTTT.

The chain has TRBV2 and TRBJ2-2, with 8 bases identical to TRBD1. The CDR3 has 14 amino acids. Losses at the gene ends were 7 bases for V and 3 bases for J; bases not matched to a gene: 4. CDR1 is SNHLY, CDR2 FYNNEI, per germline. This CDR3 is CASTGTGYTGELFF. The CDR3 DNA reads TGTGCCAGCACCGGGACAGGCTACACCGGGGAGCTGTTTTTT.

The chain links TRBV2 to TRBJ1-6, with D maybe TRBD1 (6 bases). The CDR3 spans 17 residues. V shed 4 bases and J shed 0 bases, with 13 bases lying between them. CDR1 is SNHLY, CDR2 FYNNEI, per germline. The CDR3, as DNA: TGTGCCAGCAGTGGAGACAGGCTGAGCTCCTATAATTCACCCCTCCACTTT. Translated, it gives CASSGDRLSSYNSPLHF.

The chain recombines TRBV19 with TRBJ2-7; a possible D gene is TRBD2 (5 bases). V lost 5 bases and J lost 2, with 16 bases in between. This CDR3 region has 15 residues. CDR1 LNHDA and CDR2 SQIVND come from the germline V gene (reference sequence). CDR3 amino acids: CASSPSPGRTYEQYF. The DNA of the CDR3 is TGTGCCAGTAGTCCTAGCCCGGGCCGGACCTACGAGCAGTACTTC.

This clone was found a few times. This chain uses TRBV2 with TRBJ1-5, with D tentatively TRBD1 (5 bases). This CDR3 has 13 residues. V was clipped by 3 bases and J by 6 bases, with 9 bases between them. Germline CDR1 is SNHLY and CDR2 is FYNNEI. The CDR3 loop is CASSDFRVQPQHF. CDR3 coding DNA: TGTGCCAGCAGTGATTTCAGGGTTCAGCCCCAGCATTTT.

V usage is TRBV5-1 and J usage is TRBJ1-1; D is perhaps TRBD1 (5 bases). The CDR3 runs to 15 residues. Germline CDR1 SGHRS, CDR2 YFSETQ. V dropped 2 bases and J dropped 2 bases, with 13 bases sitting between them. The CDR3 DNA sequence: TGCGCCAGCAGCTTCACATGGGGGGGAAACACTGAAGCTTTCTTT. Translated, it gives CASSFTWGGNTEAFF. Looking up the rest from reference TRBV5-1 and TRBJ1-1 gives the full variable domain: KAGVTQTPRYLIKTRGQQVTLSCSPISGHRSVSWYQQTPGQGLQFLFEYFSETQRNKGNFPGRFSGRQFSNSRSEMNVSTLELGDSALYLCASSFTWGGNTEAFFGQGTRLTVV.

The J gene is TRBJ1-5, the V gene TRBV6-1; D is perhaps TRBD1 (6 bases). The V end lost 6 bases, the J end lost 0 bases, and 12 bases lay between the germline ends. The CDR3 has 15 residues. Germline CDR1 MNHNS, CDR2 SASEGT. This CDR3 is CASRGGDYSNQPQHF. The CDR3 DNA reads TGTGCCAGCAGAGGGGGTGACTATAGCAATCAGCCCCAGCATTTT.

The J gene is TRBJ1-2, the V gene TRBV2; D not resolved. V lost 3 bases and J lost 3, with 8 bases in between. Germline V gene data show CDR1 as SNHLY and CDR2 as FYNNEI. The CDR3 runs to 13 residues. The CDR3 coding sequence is TGTGCCAGCAGTGACTACAGCTACTATGGCTACACCTTC. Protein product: CASSDYSYYGYTF.

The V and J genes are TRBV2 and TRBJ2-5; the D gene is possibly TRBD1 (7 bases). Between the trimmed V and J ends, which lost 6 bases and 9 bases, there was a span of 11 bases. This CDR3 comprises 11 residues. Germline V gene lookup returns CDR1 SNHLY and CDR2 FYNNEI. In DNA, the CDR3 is TGTGCCAGCAGCCAGGGGGAGGCCCAGTACTTC. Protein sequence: CASSQGEAQYF. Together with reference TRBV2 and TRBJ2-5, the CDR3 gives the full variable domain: EPEVTQTPSHQVTQMGQEVILRCVPISNHLYFYWYRQILGQKVEFLVSFYNNEISEKSEIFDDQFSVERPDGSNFTLKIRSTKLEDSAMYFCASSQGEAQYFGPGTRLLVL.

The CDR3 sequence: CASSLAPVRLVLGTQYF. The CDR3, as DNA: TGTGCCAGCAGCTTAGCCCCTGTTAGGCTAGTGCTTGGGACCCAGTACTTC. This sequence joins TRBV7-2 and TRBJ2-5; D not resolved. Germline lookup yields CDR1 SGHTA and CDR2 FQGNSA. Trimming removed 0 bases at V and 7 bases at J, with 21 bases between. This CDR3 is 17 amino acids long.

The CDR3 reads CATGQGVNTEAFF. CDR3 nucleotides: TGTGCCACCGGACAGGGGGTGAACACTGAAGCTTTCTTT. J is TRBJ1-1 and V is TRBV10-3; 10 bases line up with TRBD1. Looked up from germline, CDR1 is ENHRY and CDR2 is SYGVKD. CDR3 length equals 13 residues. J was trimmed by 0 bases and V by 10 bases; bases with no gene match: 2.

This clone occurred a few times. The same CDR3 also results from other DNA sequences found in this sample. The CDR3 coding sequence is TGTGCCAGCAGCCTAGGACAGGGGAACACTGAAGCTTTCTTT. Translation: CASSLGQGNTEAFF. The chain carries TRBV7-9 and TRBJ1-1; TRBD1 matches 8 bases. The germline V gene encodes CDR1 SEHNR and CDR2 FQNEAQ (reference sequence). V trimming: 5 bases; J trimming: 1 base; junction bases outside the gene matches: 3. The CDR3 spans 14 residues.

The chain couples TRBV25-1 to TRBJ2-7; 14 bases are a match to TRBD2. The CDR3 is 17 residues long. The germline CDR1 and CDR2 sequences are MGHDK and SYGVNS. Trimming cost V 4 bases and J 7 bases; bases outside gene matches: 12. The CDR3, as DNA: TGTGCCAGCAGTGGTGGGACTAGCGGGGGTTTATGGAGAGAGCAGTACTTC. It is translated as CASSGGTSGGLWREQYF.

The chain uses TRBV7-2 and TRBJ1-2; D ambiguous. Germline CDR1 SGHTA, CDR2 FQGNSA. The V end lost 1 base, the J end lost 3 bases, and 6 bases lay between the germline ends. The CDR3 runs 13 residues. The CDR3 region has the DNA TGTGCCAGCAGCTTAGGGCAGGACTATGGCTACACCTTC. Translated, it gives CASSLGQDYGYTF.

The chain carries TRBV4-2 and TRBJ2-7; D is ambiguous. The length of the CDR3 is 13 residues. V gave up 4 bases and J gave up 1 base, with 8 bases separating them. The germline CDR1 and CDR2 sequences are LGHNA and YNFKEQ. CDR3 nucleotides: TGTGCCAGCAGCCCGTTAATTTCCTACGAGCAGTACTTC. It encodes CASSPLISYEQYF.

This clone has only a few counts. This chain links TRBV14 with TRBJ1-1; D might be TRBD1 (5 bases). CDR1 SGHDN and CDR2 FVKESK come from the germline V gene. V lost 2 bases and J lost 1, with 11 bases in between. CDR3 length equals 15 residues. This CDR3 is CASSQTPGKNTEAFF. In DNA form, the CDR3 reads TGTGCCAGCAGCCAAACCCCAGGGAAGAACACTGAAGCTTTCTTT.

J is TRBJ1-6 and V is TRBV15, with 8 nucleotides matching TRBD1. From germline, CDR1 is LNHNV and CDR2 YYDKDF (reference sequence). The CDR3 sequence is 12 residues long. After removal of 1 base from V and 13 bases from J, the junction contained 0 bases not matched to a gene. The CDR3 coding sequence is TGTGCCACCAGCAGAGGGACAGGGCCCCTCCACTTT. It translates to CATSRGTGPLHF.

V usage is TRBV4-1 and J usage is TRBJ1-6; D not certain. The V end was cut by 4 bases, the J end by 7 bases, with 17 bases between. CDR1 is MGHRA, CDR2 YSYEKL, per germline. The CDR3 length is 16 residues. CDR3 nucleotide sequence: TGCGCCAGCAGCCCCGAGCCGGGTCTACCCAATTCACCCCTCCACTTT. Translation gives CASSPEPGLPNSPLHF.

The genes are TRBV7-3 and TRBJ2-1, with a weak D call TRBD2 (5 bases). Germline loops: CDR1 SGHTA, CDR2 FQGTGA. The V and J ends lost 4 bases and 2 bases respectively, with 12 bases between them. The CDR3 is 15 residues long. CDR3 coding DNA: TGTGCCAGCAGCTCTTCTAGCAGCCCCTACAATGAGCAGTTCTTC. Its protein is CASSSSSSPYNEQFF.

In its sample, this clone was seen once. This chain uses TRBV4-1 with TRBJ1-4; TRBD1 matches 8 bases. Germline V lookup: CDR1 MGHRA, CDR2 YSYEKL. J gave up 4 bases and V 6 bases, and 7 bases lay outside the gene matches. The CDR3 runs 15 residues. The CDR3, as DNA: TGCGCCAGCAGACGTGACAGGGGACATAATGAAAAACTGTTTTTT. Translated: CASRRDRGHNEKLFF.

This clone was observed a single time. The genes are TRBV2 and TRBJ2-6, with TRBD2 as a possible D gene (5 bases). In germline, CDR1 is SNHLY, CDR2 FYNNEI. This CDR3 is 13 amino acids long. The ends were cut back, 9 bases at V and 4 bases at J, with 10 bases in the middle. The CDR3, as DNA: TGTGCCAGTGAGGAGGTGGGGGCCAACGTCCTGACTTTC. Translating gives CASEEVGANVLTF.